The rows below give T cell receptor beta chains drawn from one sample of a study of CD8 T cells in Susac syndrome. TCRdb passed the immunoSEQ multiplex PCR reads through MiXCR, listing each CDR3 protein once. The sample holds 200,000 to 250,000 distinct CDR3 sequences, more than 85% seen once. The sample consisted of CD8+ T cells from PBMCs. These receptors were taken from a human donor with multiple sclerosis. Each CDR3 is given with its conserved first and last residue. D genes are given only for firm matches. The size field is filled for only some rows; it gives once, few, many or a size class.

j_call d_call clone_size v_call cdr3_nt cdr3_aa
TRBJ2-3 TRBD2 - TRBV12-3/TRBV12-4 TGTGCCAGCAGCTTGGGACTAGGCCTCACAGATACGCAGTATTTT CASSLGLGLTDTQYF
TRBJ2-2 TRBD2 once TRBV29-1 TGCAGCGTTGTACTAGCGGAGACCGGGGAGCTGTTTTTT CSVVLAETGELFF
TRBJ2-7 TRBD1 - TRBV20-1 TGCAGTGCTAGAGATAGACAGGGATTCCTAGCCTACGAGCAGTACTTC CSARDRQGFLAYEQYF
TRBJ1-2 - - TRBV6-1 TGTGCCAGCAGTGAAACAGGGACTGGTGGCTACACCTTC CASSETGTGGYTF
TRBJ2-1 - - TRBV5-1 TGCGCCAGCAGTGGGGACGCCTCCTACAATGAGCAGTTCTTC CASSGDASYNEQFF
TRBJ2-7 - - TRBV27 TGTGCCAGCAGTTTCAACCTGGGAGGCTACGAGCAGTACTTC CASSFNLGGYEQYF
TRBJ1-1 - - TRBV5-1 TGCGCCAGCAGCTTGGCCGGGATGGGGAACACTGAAGCTTTCTTT CASSLAGMGNTEAFF
TRBJ2-1 TRBD1 - TRBV25-1 TGTGCCAGCAGCTGGGGGGACAGGGGACGAGGCGAGCAGTTCTTC CASSWGDRGRGEQFF
TRBJ2-1 TRBD2 - TRBV2 TGTGCCAGCAGTGCCGGGGGCGGGAGGTCCTACAATGAGCAGTTCTTC CASSAGGGRSYNEQFF
TRBJ1-2 - - TRBV12-3/TRBV12-4 TGTGCCAGCGAAGGAAAATGGATTGATGGCTACACCTTC CASEGKWIDGYTF
TRBJ2-1 TRBD2 - TRBV20-1 TGCAGTGCTAGAGATTCGCTAGCGGGAGGTACCAATGAGCAGTTCTTC CSARDSLAGGTNEQFF
TRBJ2-3 - - TRBV6-5 TGTGCCAGCAGTCCCACTAGTTCCGCAGATACGCAGTATTTT CASSPTSSADTQYF
TRBJ2-7 - - TRBV29-1 TGCAGCGTTTTGAGGGATAGCTCCTACGAGCAGTACTTC CSVLRDSSYEQYF
TRBJ2-1 - - TRBV7-3 TGTGCCAGCAGCCCCCAAGTCTGGCGGGAAAATTACAATGAGCAGTTCTTC CASSPQVWRENYNEQFF
TRBJ2-1 TRBD2 - TRBV4-3 TGCGCCAGCAGCCTGGGTAGCGGGATCTACAATGAGCAGTTCTTC CASSLGSGIYNEQFF
TRBJ2-7 - - TRBV5-6 TGTGCCAGCAGCTTGGCAACCGAGCAGTACTTC CASSLATEQYF
TRBJ2-1 TRBD2 - TRBV9 TGTGCCAGCAGTGACCTCAAGGGACTACAGTTCTTC CASSDLKGLQFF
TRBJ2-7 - - TRBV6-6 TGTGCCAGCAATTCGGACAGTATAGGATCCTACGAGCAGTACTTC CASNSDSIGSYEQYF
TRBJ2-5 - - TRBV3-1 TGTGCCAGCAGCCAAGACCCCCTGGTAGGGGTGGGGACCCAGTACTTC CASSQDPLVGVGTQYF
TRBJ2-1 - - TRBV30 TGTGCCTGGAGGGGTGGGGCGGGGAGAGAGCAGTTCTTC CAWRGGAGREQFF
TRBJ2-5 - - TRBV4-3 TGCGCCAGCAGCCAAGATGCGTGGGGACGGGAGACCCAGTACTTC CASSQDAWGRETQYF
TRBJ1-5 - - TRBV19 TGTGCCAGTAGTATAGGGGACCAGCCCCAGCATTTT CASSIGDQPQHF
TRBJ2-5 - - TRBV27 TGTGCCAGCAGTTCCCCGGGGGCACAAGAGACCCAGTACTTC CASSSPGAQETQYF
TRBJ2-3 - - TRBV11-2 TGTGCCAGCAGCTTAGCAGCCGTGGCGGGGGATACGCAGTATTTT CASSLAAVAGDTQYF
TRBJ1-1 - - TRBV13 TGTGCCAGCAGCTCGAGGGAGTCGGGGCTCGCGAACACTGAAGCTTTCTTT CASSSRESGLANTEAFF
TRBJ1-2 - once TRBV6-2/TRBV6-3 TGTGCCAGCAGTTTACCCCAACCTCGAGGAACAGATGGCTACACCTTC CASSLPQPRGTDGYTF
TRBJ2-7 - - TRBV12-3/TRBV12-4 TGTGCCAGCAGTTTCTCTCCAGGCAGACCCTACGAGCAGTACTTC CASSFSPGRPYEQYF
TRBJ2-3 TRBD1 - TRBV4-1 TGCGCCAGCAGCCAAGATCCCGGGAACAGGGGTGACCTTACGCAGTATTTT CASSQDPGNRGDLTQYF
TRBJ1-2 - - TRBV27 TGTGCCAGCAGTCCGACAGCGTTCTATGGCTACACCTTC CASSPTAFYGYTF
TRBJ2-5 TRBD2 - TRBV11-2 TGTGCCAGCAGCTTAGATCAAGCGGGGGAGTCGGAGACCCAGTACTTC CASSLDQAGESETQYF